This paragraph reports one TCR beta chain. This clone was observed a few times. This receptor's antigen is unknown. No much larger clone exists at a distance of one base, and base qualities are not known. The source of the sample is a study of beta chain features in type 1 diabetes (dated by TCRdb to 2017 to 2018). With respect to the entire study: No differences in mean age, gender distribution, total cell number or subset yield were found between patients and healthy donors. A total of around 110,000,000 sorted cells were examined across all samples, and RNA yield correlated strongly with the number of cells per subset. The study compared TCRB repertoires of sorted circulating CD4+ T cell subsets between recently diagnosed type 1 diabetes patients and matched healthy donors. Naive and central memory subsets were obtained from all 30 or so donors, but regulatory and stem cell-like memory subsets were isolated from only 8 patients and 8 healthy donors.

CDR1 and CDR2, per the germline V gene, are SGHTA and FQGNSA. Reading from cysteine to phenylalanine, the CDR3 counts 15 amino acids. Just the 45-base CDR3 DNA is kept, in frame starting at base 1. Unmatched junction bases come to 9, with V trimmed by 5 bases and J by 4 bases. The entire amount of isolated RNA was reverse transcribed using the High Capacity cDNA Reverse Transcription Kit, so the sequenced TCRB transcripts were expressed ones. Deep immunoSEQ sequencing was applied to naive, central memory and regulatory T cell samples, giving an average of approximately 3.8 million total reads per sample. Sorted cells were lysed in RLT buffer, and RNA was extracted using DNase-treated RNeasy Micro or Mini kits according to cell number. To prevent cross-contamination, each cell subset was processed individually, whereas patient and healthy donor samples were processed jointly. The immunoSEQ multiplex PCR was used to amplify TCRB sequences from cDNA, yielding 87-bp fragments that span the CDR3 region. Amplicons were sequenced on the Illumina HiSeq platform. The paper's data handling went like this. Synthetic template baselines were used to correct PCR bias computationally, reads within Hamming distance 2 were collapsed together, and singletons that could not be merged were discarded. Reads were aligned to IMGT to assign V, D and J genes, CDR3 length, and insertions or deletions at six rearrangement sites. Clonotype counts were normalized to sorted cell number within each subset before computing true diversity and Gini coefficients with the tcR R package. Repertoire sharing was quantified using the overlap coefficient calculated on TCRB nucleotide sequences. Out-of-frame TCRB sequences from naive cells were analyzed as a proxy for the pre-selection repertoire. TCRdb mirrors the immuneACCESS table, restricted to in-frame sequences. Some clones are absent from its copies; in checked studies, under half trace to an unresolved V gene, and the reason for the others is unknown. That table supplies the V and J calls and clone size; D and trimming were determined from the DNA. This sample is represented by hundreds of thousands of clones; under 20% of them were singletons. In total, the top ten clones hold 0.023% of the sample.

Each donor gave one peripheral blood draw, roughly 110 mL on average, collected into heparinised tubes. A BD FACSAria II and a panel including CD45RO, CCR7, CD25, CD127, CD95 and CD27 were used to sort naive, central memory, regulatory and stem cell-like memory CD4+ T cells. Every sorted population had a purity above 95%. PBMCs were isolated immediately by Lymphoprep density gradient centrifugation and stained directly without culture. Samples were stained and sorted in pairs, with one healthy donor and one patient per experiment, so that batch effects were minimized. Overall study outcomes, separate from this receptor: At VDJ recombination sites, patients with type 1 diabetes made fewer insertions and deleted more nucleotides, a pattern implying thymic rearrangement abnormalities. PCR might favor shorter templates, but patient and control samples were amplified and corrected together, so any skew would affect both groups equally. Sequencing cDNA rather than genomic DNA could over-represent highly expressing activated cells, although activation and CD3 levels did not differ between groups. Naive, central memory and regulatory TCRB repertoires appeared to be more alike among patients than among healthy donors. Because small numbers of individuals were included in the HLA sub-analyses, any influence of HLA type on TCRB rearrangement was left unresolved. A moderate but significant shortening of TCRB CDR3 length was observed in type 1 diabetes patients in all four CD4+ subsets.

Material: naive CD4+ T cells from blood. The cell subset or site label of this sample denotes: true naive CD4+ T cells. This sequence originates from a woman aged 18 to 35 in good health. The sequence links TRBV7-2 to TRBJ2-7, with TRBD2 identical over 9 junction bases. The CDR3 region has the sequence CASSPQGLAGYEQYF. In nucleotides, the sequence is TGTGCCAGCAGCCCGCAGGGGCTAGCGGGATACGAGCAGTACTTC.